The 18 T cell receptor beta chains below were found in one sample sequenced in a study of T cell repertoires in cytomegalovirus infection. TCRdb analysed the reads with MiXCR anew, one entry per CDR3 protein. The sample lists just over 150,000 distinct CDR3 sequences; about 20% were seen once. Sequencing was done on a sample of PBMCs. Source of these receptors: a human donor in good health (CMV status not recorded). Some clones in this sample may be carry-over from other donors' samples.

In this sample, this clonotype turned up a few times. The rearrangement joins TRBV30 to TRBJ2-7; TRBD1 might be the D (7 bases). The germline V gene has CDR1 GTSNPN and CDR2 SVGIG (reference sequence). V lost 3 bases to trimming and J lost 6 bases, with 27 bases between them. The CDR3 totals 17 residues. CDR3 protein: CAWRGRQGRGPSPEQYF. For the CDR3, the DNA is TGTGCCTGGAGGGGAAGACAGGGACGGGGGCCCTCCCCCGAGCAGTACTTC.

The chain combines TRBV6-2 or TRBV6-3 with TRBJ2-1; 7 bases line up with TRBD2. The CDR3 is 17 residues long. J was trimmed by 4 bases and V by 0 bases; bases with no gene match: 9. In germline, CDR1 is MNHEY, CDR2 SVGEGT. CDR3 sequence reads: CASSYSHGGSRYNEQFF. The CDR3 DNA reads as TGTGCCAGCAGTTACTCCCACGGCGGGAGCCGATACAATGAGCAGTTCTTC.

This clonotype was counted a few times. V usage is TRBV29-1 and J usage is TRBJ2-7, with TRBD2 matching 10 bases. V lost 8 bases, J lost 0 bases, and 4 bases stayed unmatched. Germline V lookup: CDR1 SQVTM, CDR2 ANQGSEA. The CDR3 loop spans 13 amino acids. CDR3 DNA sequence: TGCAGCATCGCTAGCGGGAGCTCCTACGAGCAGTACTTC. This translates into CSIASGSSYEQYF.

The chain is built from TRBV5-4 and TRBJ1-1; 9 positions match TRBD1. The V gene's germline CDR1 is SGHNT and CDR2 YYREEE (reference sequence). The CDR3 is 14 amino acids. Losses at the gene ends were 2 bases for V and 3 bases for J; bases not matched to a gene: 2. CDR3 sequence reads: CASSFRDRDTEAFF. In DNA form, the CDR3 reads TGTGCCAGCAGCTTCCGGGACAGGGACACTGAAGCTTTCTTT.

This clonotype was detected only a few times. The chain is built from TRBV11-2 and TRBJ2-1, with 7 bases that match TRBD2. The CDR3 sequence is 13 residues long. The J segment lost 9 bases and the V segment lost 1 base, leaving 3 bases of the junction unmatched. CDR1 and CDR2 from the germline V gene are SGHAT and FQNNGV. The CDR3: CASSLGPSGEQFF. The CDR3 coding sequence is TGTGCCAGCAGCTTAGGTCCTAGCGGTGAGCAGTTCTTC.

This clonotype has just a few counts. CDR3: CASSTGGEANYGYTF. CDR3 in DNA: TGTGCCAGCAGCACAGGGGGGGAGGCTAACTATGGCTACACCTTC. V and J are TRBV5-5 and TRBJ1-2; the match to TRBD1 covers 8 bases. CDR3 length equals 15 residues. From germline, CDR1 is SGHKS and CDR2 YYEKEE (reference sequence). V shed 4 bases, J shed 0 bases, and the junction held 5 bases outside the gene matches.

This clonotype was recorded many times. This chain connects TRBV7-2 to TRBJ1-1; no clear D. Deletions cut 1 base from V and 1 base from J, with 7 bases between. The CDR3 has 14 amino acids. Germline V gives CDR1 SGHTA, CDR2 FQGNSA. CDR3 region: CASSLGRKNTEAFF. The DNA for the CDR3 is TGTGCCAGCAGCTTAGGCAGAAAGAACACTGAAGCTTTCTTT.

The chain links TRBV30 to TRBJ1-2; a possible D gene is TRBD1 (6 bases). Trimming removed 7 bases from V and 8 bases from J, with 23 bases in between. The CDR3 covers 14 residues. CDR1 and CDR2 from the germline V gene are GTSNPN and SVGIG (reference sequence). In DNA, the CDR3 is TGTGCCTACTCAAAGGGGGAAGGGATAGGAGGCTACACCTTC. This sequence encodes CAYSKGEGIGGYTF. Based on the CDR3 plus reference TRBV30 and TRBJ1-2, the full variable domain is SQTIHQWPATLVQPVGSPLSLECTVEGTSNPNLYWYRQAAGRGLQLLFYSVGIGQISSEVPQNLSASRPQDRQFILSSKKLLLSDSGFYLCAYSKGEGIGGYTFGSGTRLTVV.

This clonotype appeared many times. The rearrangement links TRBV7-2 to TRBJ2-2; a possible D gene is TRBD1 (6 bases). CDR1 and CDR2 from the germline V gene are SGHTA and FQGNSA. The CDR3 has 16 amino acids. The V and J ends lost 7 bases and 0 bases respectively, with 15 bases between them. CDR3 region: CASKQGQRANTGELFF. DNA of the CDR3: TGTGCCAGCAAGCAGGGACAAAGAGCGAACACCGGGGAGCTGTTTTTT.

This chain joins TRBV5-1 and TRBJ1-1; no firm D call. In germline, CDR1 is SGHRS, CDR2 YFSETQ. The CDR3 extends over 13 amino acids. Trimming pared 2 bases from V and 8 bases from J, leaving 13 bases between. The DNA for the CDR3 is TGCGCCAGCAGCTTAAGACAAACGGGAGAAGCTTTCTTT. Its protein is CASSLRQTGEAFF.

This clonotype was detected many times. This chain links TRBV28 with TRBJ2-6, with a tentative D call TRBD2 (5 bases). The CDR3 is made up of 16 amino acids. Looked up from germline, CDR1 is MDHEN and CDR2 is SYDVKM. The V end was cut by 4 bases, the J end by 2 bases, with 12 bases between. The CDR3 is CASSSAARPGANVLTF. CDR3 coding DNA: TGTGCCAGCAGTTCAGCGGCACGGCCTGGGGCCAACGTCCTGACTTTC.

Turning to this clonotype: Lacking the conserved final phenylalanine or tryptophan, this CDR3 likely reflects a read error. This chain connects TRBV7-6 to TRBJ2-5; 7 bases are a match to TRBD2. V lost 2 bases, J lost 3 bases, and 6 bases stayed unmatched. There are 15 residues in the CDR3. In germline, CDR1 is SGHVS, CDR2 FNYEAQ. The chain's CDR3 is CASSLPLLAKETQYL. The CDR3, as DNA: TGTGCCAGCAGCTTACCCCTACTAGCGAAAGAGACCCAGTACTTA.

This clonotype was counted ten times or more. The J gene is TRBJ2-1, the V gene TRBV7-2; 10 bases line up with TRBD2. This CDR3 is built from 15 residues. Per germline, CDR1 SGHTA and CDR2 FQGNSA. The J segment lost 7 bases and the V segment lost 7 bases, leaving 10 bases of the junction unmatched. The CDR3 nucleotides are TGTGCCAGCACCACCTTAACTAGCGGGGCGAATGAGCAGTTCTTC. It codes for CASTTLTSGANEQFF.

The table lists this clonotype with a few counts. CDR3 protein: CASSLGLAGGLHTDTQYF. CDR3 sequence (DNA): TGTGCCAGCAGCCTAGGACTAGCGGGAGGTCTCCACACAGATACGCAGTATTTT. The V and J genes are TRBV7-3 and TRBJ2-3; 14 positions match TRBD2. Germline trimming cut 5 bases from V and 2 bases from J; bases unmatched to any gene: 9. The CDR3 consists of 18 residues. CDR1 is SGHTA, CDR2 FQGTGA, per germline.

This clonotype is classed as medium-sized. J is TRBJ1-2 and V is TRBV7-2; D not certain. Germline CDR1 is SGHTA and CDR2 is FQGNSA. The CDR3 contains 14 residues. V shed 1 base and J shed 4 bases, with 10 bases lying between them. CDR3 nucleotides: TGTGCCAGCAGCTTAGGAGCAGGCCGCTATGGCTACACCTTC. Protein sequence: CASSLGAGRYGYTF.

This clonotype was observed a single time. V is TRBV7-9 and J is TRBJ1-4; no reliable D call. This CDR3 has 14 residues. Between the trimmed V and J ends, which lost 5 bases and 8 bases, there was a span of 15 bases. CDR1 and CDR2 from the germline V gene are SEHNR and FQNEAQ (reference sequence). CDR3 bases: TGTGCCAGCAGCACTCTAAAGGAACGGGAAAAACTGTTTTTT. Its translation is CASSTLKEREKLFF.

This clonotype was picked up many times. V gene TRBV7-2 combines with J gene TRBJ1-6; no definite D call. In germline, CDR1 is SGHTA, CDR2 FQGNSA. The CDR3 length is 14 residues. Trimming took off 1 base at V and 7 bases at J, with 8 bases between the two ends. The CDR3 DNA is TGTGCCAGCAGCTTAGGAGTCGGAAATTCACCCCTCCACTTT. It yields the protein CASSLGVGNSPLHF. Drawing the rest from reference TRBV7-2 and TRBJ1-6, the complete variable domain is GAGVSQSPSNKVTEKGKDVELRCDPISGHTALYWYRQSLGQGLEFLIYFQGNSAPDKSGLPSDRFSAERTGGSVSTLTIQRTQQEDSAVYLCASSLGVGNSPLHFGNGTRLTVT.

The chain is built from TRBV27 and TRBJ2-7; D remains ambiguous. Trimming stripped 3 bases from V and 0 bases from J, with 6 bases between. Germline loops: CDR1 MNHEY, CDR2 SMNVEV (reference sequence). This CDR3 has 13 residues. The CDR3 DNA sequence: TGTGCCAGCAGTTTCACCGTCTCCTACGAGCAGTACTTC. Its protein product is CASSFTVSYEQYF.